The clone carrying this T cell receptor (beta chain) showed up many times. Ophthalmopathy patients had moderate-to-severe active disease, CAS ≥3, NOSPECS ≥4, and disease duration under 3 months. Uncontrolled infection, other autoimmune disease, pregnancy or lactation barred patients from enrollment. Template material for amplifying TCR beta CDR3 regions consisted of RNA transcripts. HTBI primers were used for first-round RT-PCR of the TCR CDR3. MiXCR was run by TCRdb on the multiplex PCR reads, yielding one entry per CDR3 protein. The sample holds roughly 380,000 distinct CDR3 sequences, less than 20% seen once. This entry belongs to a study of T cells in Graves' hyperthyroidism and ophthalmopathy. The CDR3 totals 15 residues. Looked up from germline, CDR1 is DFQATT and CDR2 is SNEGSKA (reference sequence). With 2 bases clipped from V and 3 bases from J, the junction kept 4 bases outside the gene matches.

The chain recombines TRBV20-1 with TRBJ2-3; TRBD2 matches at 11 bases. This TCR derives from a woman aged 40 to 50 with Graves' ophthalmopathy. The sample comprised blood. The CDR3 bases are TGCAGTGCTAGAATGACTAGCGGGAAGACAGATACGCAGTATTTT. Its translation: CSARMTSGKTDTQYF.